This is a list of T cell receptor beta chains from one sample in a study of cytomegalovirus exposure and HLA in healthy donors. TCRdb keeps only in-frame clones here, not all; method: immunoSEQ multiplex PCR. The sample lists 150,000 to 200,000 clones, 65% to 85% occurring once. The specimen sequenced was PBMCs. These receptors originate from a woman in her fifties or sixties in good health and CMV-seropositive. CDR3s include the opening cysteine and the closing phenylalanine or tryptophan. A D gene is named only where the DNA matches it firmly. The listing skips clone size in some rows; elsewhere it reads once, few, many or a size class.

TRBD2	few	TRBJ2-1	TRBV27	CASRAASGGINEQFF	TGTGCCAGCAGGGCTGCTAGCGGGGGGATCAATGAGCAGTTCTTC
.	.	TRBJ1-1	TRBV7-6	CASSLNIPTGNTEAFF	TGTGCCAGCAGCTTAAACATCCCGACGGGGAACACTGAAGCTTTCTTT
.	.	TRBJ2-7	TRBV19	CASSARQSFSYEQYF	TGTGCCAGTAGTGCCCGACAGAGCTTCTCCTACGAGCAGTACTTC
TRBD2	.	TRBJ2-1	TRBV12-5	CASARSGGAGNEQFF	TGTGCTAGTGCCCGGAGCGGGGGGGCAGGGAATGAGCAGTTCTTC
TRBD1	.	TRBJ1-2	TRBV6-5	CASSSGQGSFYGYTF	TGTGCCAGCAGTTCCGGACAGGGCTCCTTCTATGGCTACACCTTC
.	.	TRBJ1-2	TRBV19	CASRPSRDVYGYTF	TGTGCCAGTAGACCTAGCCGGGATGTTTATGGCTACACCTTC
.	.	TRBJ1-5	TRBV19	CASSIGGKGQPQHF	TGTGCCAGTAGTATCGGCGGGAAAGGTCAGCCCCAGCATTTT
TRBD1	.	TRBJ2-2	TRBV5-1	CASSLAGTGYTGELFF	TGCGCCAGCAGCTTGGCGGGGACAGGGTACACCGGGGAGCTGTTTTTT
TRBD1	once	TRBJ2-1	TRBV27	CASSPIGQGVGDNEQFF	TGTGCCAGCAGCCCTATCGGACAGGGGGTCGGAGACAATGAGCAGTTCTTC
TRBD1	.	TRBJ1-1	TRBV6-4	CASWRQGTEAFF	TGTGCCAGCTGGCGACAGGGGACTGAAGCTTTCTTT
.	few	TRBJ2-3	TRBV5-4	CASSRIGLNEDTQYF	TGTGCCAGCAGCCGAATAGGACTCAACGAAGATACGCAGTATTTT
TRBD1	.	TRBJ1-5	TRBV6-1	CASKGGQGHQPQHF	TGTGCCAGCAAGGGGGGACAGGGCCATCAGCCCCAGCATTTT
.	.	TRBJ1-6	TRBV4-1	CASSQEWIQSSPLHF	TGCGCCAGCAGCCAAGAATGGATACAGTCATCACCCCTCCACTTT
TRBD2	.	TRBJ2-3	TRBV4-2	CASSQEETSGDTQYF	TGTGCCAGCAGCCAAGAGGAAACTAGCGGGGATACGCAGTATTTT
.	.	TRBJ1-1	TRBV2	CASIGGNTEAFF	TGTGCCAGCATCGGGGGAAACACTGAAGCTTTCTTT
TRBD1	.	TRBJ2-2	TRBV9	CASSPQGAATGELFF	TGTGCCAGCAGCCCCCAGGGGGCGGCCACCGGGGAGCTGTTTTTT
.	.	TRBJ2-2	TRBV7-9	CSSSFLPGGSNTGELFF	TGTTCCAGCAGCTTCCTGCCGGGTGGGTCGAACACCGGGGAGCTGTTTTTT
TRBD1	.	TRBJ1-1	TRBV2	CASSGRNTGGVRTEAFF	TGTGCCAGCAGTGGGCGTAATACAGGGGGCGTGAGAACTGAAGCTTTCTTT
.	.	TRBJ2-7	TRBV21-1	CASSKEQVPYEQYF	TGTGCCAGCAGCAAAGAACAGGTACCCTACGAGCAGTACTTC
.	.	TRBJ2-7	TRBV7-9	CASSPSTGDLGLQYF	TGTGCCAGCAGCCCCTCGACGGGGGACCTCGGCTTGCAGTACTTC
.	.	TRBJ1-1	TRBV4-2	CASSHTRQGTEAFF	TGTGCCAGCAGCCACACCCGCCAGGGGACTGAAGCTTTCTTT
.	.	TRBJ1-1	TRBV18	CASSPNSQAANTEAFF	TGTGCCAGCTCACCTAACTCCCAGGCCGCGAACACTGAAGCTTTCTTT
TRBD1	.	TRBJ1-1	TRBV6-1	CASSEPGQVMRTEAFF	TGTGCCAGCAGTGAACCGGGACAGGTAATGCGAACTGAAGCTTTCTTT
.	few	TRBJ2-1	TRBV2	CASSARSGEQFF	TGTGCCAGCAGTGCGCGGTCGGGAGAGCAGTTCTTC
.	.	TRBJ2-5	TRBV27	CASSRDTGWETQYF	TGTGCCAGCAGTCGAGACACAGGGTGGGAGACCCAGTACTTC
.	.	TRBJ2-7	TRBV5-6	CASSLGDTGAEQYF	TGTGCCAGCAGCTTGGGGGACACTGGAGCGGAGCAGTACTTC
.	.	TRBJ1-2	TRBV11-2	CASSLGAGFSYGYTF	TGTGCCAGCAGCTTAGGGGCAGGGTTTTCCTATGGCTACACCTTC
.	few	TRBJ2-1	TRBV11-2	CASSLEAGYNEQFF	TGTGCCAGCAGCTTAGAGGCGGGATACAATGAGCAGTTCTTC
.	.	TRBJ1-2	TRBV5-1	CASSFSANYGYTF	TGCGCCAGCAGCTTTTCCGCTAACTATGGCTACACCTTC
TRBD2	.	TRBJ2-3	TRBV2	CASTGLAGADTQYF	TGTGCCAGCACCGGACTAGCGGGGGCAGATACGCAGTATTTT
TRBD1	.	TRBJ1-1	TRBV13	CASSRQGAFTQAFF	TGTGCCAGCAGCAGACAGGGGGCTTTCACTCAAGCTTTCTTT
.	.	TRBJ1-1	TRBV2	CASSGTPNTEAFF	TGTGCCAGCAGTGGGACACCGAACACTGAAGCTTTCTTT